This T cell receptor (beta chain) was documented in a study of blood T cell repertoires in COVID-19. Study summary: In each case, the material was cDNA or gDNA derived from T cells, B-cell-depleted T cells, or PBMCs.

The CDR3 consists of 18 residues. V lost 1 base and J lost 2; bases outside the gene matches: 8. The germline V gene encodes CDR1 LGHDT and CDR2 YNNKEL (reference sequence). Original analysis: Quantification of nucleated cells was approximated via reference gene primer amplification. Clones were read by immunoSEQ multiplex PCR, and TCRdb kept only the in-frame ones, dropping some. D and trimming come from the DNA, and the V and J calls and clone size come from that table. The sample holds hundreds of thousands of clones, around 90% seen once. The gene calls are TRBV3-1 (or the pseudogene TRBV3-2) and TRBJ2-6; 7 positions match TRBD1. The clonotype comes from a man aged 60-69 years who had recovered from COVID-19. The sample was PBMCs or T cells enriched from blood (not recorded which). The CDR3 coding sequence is TGTGCCAGCAGCCAAGGGTTTCCGACAGGGACTGGGGCCAACGTCCTGACTTTC. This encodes CASSQGFPTGTGANVLTF.